A single sample gave rise to the 13 T cell receptor beta chains below, sequenced in a study of Ad26.COV2.S vaccination and SARS-CoV-2 variants (dated by TCRdb to the early 2020s). In the paper's terms, the treatment or condition label means: 19 received Ad26.COV2.S at low or high dose, single or two shots; 5 received placebo; per-sample allocation not given. Repertoires of vaccine and placebo recipients were sequenced from samples collected on day 63 after the first injection. The library was built by means of the immunoSEQ multiplex PCR assay. The immuneACCESS repertoire file appears here via TCRdb, limited to in-frame rearrangements. These files lack a portion of the clones; in checked studies, under half of the deficit traces to unresolved V genes, and the cause of the others is not known. This sample holds about 350,000 clones; 80% to 90% were observed only once. The ten most abundant clones make up around a tenth of the sample.

The sample in question was peripheral blood, obtained in a trial of Ad26.COV2.S vaccine versus placebo. These TCRs come from a person aged 18-60 years who received the Ad26.COV2.S COVID-19 vaccine or a placebo.

The chain combines TRBV7-2 with TRBJ1-1; no firm D call. The CDR3 runs to 14 residues. V lost 3 bases, J lost 1 base, and 9 bases lay in between. The germline gives CDR1 SGHTA, CDR2 FQGNSA. The CDR3 DNA reads as TGTGCCAGCAGCTTTCGAGGTCAGAACACTGAAGCTTTCTTT. Translation: CASSFRGQNTEAFF.

This chain uses TRBV2 with TRBJ1-4, with D perhaps TRBD1 (5 bases). V was clipped by 4 bases and J by 2 bases, with 8 bases between them. There are 14 residues in the CDR3. Germline V gene sequence: CDR1 SNHLY, CDR2 FYNNEI. The chain's CDR3 is CASSVRGTNEKLFF. DNA for the CDR3: TGTGCCAGCAGTGTACGGGGGACTAATGAAAAACTGTTTTTT.

V is TRBV6-6 and J is TRBJ1-2; 9 bases map to TRBD1. Losses at the gene ends were 4 bases for V and 7 bases for J; bases not matched to a gene: 4. This CDR3 has 13 residues. Germline assignment: CDR1 MNHNY and CDR2 SVGAGI (reference sequence). The CDR3 nucleotides are TGTGCCAGCAGTTCCCGGGACAGGGCTGGCTACACCTTC. Translation gives CASSSRDRAGYTF.

CDR3 sequence: CASNLIGAHPSTDTQYF. CDR3 nucleotide sequence: TGTGCCAGCAACTTAATTGGGGCGCACCCTAGCACAGATACGCAGTATTTT. This sequence joins TRBV2 and TRBJ2-3; the D gene is possibly TRBD1 (5 bases). The ends were cut back, 7 bases at V and 0 bases at J, with 20 bases in the middle. Germline V lookup: CDR1 SNHLY, CDR2 FYNNEI. The CDR3 sequence is 17 residues long.

The chain joins TRBV2 to TRBJ2-5; 11 bases map to TRBD2. In germline, CDR1 is SNHLY, CDR2 FYNNEI. With V trimmed by 8 bases and J by 1 base, 3 bases remained unmatched. The CDR3 extends over 14 amino acids. The DNA of the CDR3 is TGTGCCAGCGGGGGACTAGCGGTCCAAGAGACCCAGTACTTC. The encoded protein is CASGGLAVQETQYF.

Concerning this clone itself: The sample has other DNA sequences that encode this CDR3 too. This sequence joins TRBV12-3 or TRBV12-4 and TRBJ1-2; possible D gene TRBD1, 6 bases. V lost 1 base to trimming and J lost 4 bases, with 7 bases between them. The CDR3 consists of 13 residues. In DNA form, the CDR3 reads TGTGCCAGCAGTTTAGAACAGGGCTATGGCTACACCTTC. This gives the protein CASSLEQGYGYTF.

The chain recombines TRBV2 with TRBJ2-1; tentative D call: TRBD2 (6 bases). Trimming removed 1 base from V and 14 bases from J, with 12 bases in between. This CDR3 region has 12 residues. Germline V gene data show CDR1 as SNHLY and CDR2 as FYNNEI. The CDR3 loop is CASSEDSGVEFF. The CDR3 DNA reads as TGTGCCAGCAGTGAAGACTCGGGGGTCGAGTTCTTC.

V gene TRBV12-3 or TRBV12-4 combines with J gene TRBJ2-7; tentative D call: TRBD1 (5 bases). Trimming left V 3 bases short and J 7 bases short, with 13 bases between. The CDR3 is 13 residues long. The CDR3 reads CASSLAGRGEQYF. CDR3 nucleotides: TGTGCCAGCAGTTTGGCAGGGCGCGGTGAGCAGTACTTC.

V and J are TRBV6-2 or TRBV6-3 and TRBJ2-1, with D possibly TRBD2 on 6 matching bases. V gave up 2 bases and J gave up 7 bases, with 15 bases separating them. In germline, CDR1 is MNHEY, CDR2 SVGEGT. This CDR3 contains 15 residues. CDR3 loop: CASSYGRGSQNEQFF. DNA of the CDR3: TGTGCCAGCAGTTACGGTCGGGGGAGTCAAAATGAGCAGTTCTTC.

The rearrangement links TRBV7-8 to TRBJ2-1; 8 bases align to TRBD2. The CDR3 loop spans 15 amino acids. From germline, CDR1 is SGHVS and CDR2 FQNEAQ. V trimming: 1 base; J trimming: 8 bases; junction bases outside the gene matches: 7. The CDR3 coding sequence is TGTGCCAGCAGCTTAGTCGGGACTAGTCCCCATGAGCAGTTCTTC. Amino acid sequence: CASSLVGTSPHEQFF.

The chain is built from TRBV21-1 and TRBJ1-1. TRBV21-1 is noted as a pseudogene. This CDR3 comprises 17 residues. DNA of the CDR3: TGTGCCAGCAGCAAAGATTGGGAGATAACTTCGAACACTGAAGCTTTCTTT. Amino acids: CASSKDWEITSNTEAFF.

The genes are TRBV24-1 and TRBJ1-1, with TRBD1 as a possible D gene (5 bases). Germline loops: CDR1 KGHDR, CDR2 SFDVKD. Trimming took 12 bases from V and 5 from J, leaving 12 bases between them. CDR3 length equals 11 residues. The CDR3 loop is CAVREGTEAFF. The CDR3 nucleotides read TGTGCCGTCCGGGAGGGGACTGAAGCTTTCTTT.

The count of this clone is one. The chain has TRBV2 and TRBJ1-4, with D perhaps matching TRBD1 (5 bases). V was clipped by 6 bases and J by 8 bases, with 10 bases between them. Germline-derived CDR1 and CDR2 are SNHLY and FYNNEI. This CDR3 contains 12 residues. CDR3 in DNA: TGTGCCAGCAGACGGGGGGAGGAAAAACTGTTTTTT. Translated, it gives CASRRGEEKLFF.